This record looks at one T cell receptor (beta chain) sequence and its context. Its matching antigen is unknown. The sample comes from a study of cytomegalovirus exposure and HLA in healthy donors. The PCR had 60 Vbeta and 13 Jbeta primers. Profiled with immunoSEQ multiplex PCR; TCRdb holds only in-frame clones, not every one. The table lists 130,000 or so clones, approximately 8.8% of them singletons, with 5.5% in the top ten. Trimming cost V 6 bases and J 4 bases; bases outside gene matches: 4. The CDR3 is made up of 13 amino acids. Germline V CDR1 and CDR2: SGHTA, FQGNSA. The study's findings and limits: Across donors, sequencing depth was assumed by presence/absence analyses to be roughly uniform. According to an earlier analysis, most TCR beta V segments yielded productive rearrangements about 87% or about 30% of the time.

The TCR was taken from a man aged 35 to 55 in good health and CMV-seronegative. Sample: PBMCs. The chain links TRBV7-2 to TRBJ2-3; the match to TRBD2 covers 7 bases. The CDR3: CASRFSGPDTQYF. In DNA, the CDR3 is TGTGCCAGCAGATTTAGCGGGCCAGATACGCAGTATTTT.